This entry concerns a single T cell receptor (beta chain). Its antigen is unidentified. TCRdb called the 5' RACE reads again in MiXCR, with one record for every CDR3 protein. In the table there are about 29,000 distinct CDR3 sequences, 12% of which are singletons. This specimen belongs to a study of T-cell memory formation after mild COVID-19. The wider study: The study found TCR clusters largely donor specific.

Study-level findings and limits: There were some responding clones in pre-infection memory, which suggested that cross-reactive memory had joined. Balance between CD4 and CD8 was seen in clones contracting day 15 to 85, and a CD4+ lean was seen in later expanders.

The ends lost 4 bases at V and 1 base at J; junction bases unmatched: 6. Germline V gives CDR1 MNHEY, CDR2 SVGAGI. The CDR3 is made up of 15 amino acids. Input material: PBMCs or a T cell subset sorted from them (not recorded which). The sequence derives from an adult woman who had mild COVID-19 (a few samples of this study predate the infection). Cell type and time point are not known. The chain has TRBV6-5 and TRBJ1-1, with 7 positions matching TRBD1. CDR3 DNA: TGTGCCAGCAGTTCAGGGGGTAACAAGAACACTGAAGCTTTCTTT. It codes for CASSSGGNKNTEAFF.